This TCR beta chain was documented in a study of T cells after yellow fever vaccination. Study results and caveats: A weaker but faster secondary response was observed, peaking on day 5 versus 15. Subsequent to the booster, the majority of primary-vaccination clones reappeared (roughly 97% CD4, 85% to 90% CD8). From the bulk population, abundant clonotypes could contaminate and appear within FACS-sorted repertoires.

The CDR3 length is 15 residues. CDR1 ENHRY and CDR2 SYGVKD come from the germline V gene. V shed 3 bases and J 0 bases; nucleotides not matched to a gene: 0. Template switching with 5'RACE generated the TCR cDNA and added a universal primer site and UMIs. From the 5' RACE reads, TCRdb called clonotypes with MiXCR, one entry per CDR3 protein. The sample carries about 150,000 distinct CDR3 sequences, about 6.9% recorded once. This clonotype was recorded at least ten times. Its antigen is undetermined. The chain joins TRBV10-3 to TRBJ2-2; 8 bases map to TRBD2. This clonotype was sampled from a man younger than 40 who received the YFV17D yellow fever vaccine. Source: CD4+ T cells sorted from PBMCs, taken 10 days after the yellow fever booster vaccination. CDR3 DNA: TGTGCCATCAGTGATAGCGGGACGAACACCGGGGAGCTGTTTTTT. Protein sequence: CAISDSGTNTGELFF.